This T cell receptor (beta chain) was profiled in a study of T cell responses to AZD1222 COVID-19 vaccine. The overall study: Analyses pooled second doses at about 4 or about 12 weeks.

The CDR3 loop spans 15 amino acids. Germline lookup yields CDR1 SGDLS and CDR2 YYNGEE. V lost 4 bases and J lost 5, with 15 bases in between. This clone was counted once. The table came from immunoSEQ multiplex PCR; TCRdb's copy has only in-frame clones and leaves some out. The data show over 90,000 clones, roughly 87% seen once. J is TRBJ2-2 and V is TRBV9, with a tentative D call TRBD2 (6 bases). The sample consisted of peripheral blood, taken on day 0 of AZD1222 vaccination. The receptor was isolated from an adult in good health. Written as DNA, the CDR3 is TGTGCCAGCAGCCAAAGCCCTAGCGCGACCGGGGAGCTGTTTTTT. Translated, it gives CASSQSPSATGELFF. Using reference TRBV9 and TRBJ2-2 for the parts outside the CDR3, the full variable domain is DSGVTQTPKHLITATGQRVTLRCSPRSGDLSVYWYQQSLDQGLQFLIQYYNGEERAKGNILERFSAQQFPDLHSELNLSSLELGDSALYFCASSQSPSATGELFFGEGSRLTVL.